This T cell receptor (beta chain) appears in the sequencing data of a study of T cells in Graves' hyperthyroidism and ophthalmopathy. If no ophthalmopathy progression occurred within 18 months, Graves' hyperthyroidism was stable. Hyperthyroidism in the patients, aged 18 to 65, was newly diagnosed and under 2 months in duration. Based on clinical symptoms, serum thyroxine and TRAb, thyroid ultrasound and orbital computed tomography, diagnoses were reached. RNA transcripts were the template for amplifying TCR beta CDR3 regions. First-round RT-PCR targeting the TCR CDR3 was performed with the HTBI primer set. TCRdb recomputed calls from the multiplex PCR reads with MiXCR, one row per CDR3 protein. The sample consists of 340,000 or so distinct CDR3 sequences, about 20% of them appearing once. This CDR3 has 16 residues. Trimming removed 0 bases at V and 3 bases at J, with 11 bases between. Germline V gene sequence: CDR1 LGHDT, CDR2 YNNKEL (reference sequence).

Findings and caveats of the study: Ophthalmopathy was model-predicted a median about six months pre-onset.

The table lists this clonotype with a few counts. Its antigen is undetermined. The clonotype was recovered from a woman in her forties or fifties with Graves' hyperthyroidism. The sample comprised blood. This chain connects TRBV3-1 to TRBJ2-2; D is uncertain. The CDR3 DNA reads TGTGCCAGCAGCCAAGAAATCCGGGTTTACACCGGGGAGCTGTTTTTT. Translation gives CASSQEIRVYTGELFF.